The rows below give T cell receptor beta chains drawn from one sample of a study of T cells in Graves' hyperthyroidism and ophthalmopathy. TCRdb independently ran MiXCR on the multiplex PCR reads; one entry per CDR3 protein. Counted here are hundreds of thousands of distinct CDR3 sequences, just over 45% occurring once; the ten biggest clones make up about 7.9%. What was sequenced was peripheral blood or thyroid tissue (not recorded which). These receptors were taken from a woman between 18 and 29 years old with Graves' hyperthyroidism. The CDR3 runs from the conserved cysteine through the conserved F or W. The D gene is left open where the match is weak. Clone size is shown for a subset of rows, as once, few, many or a class of expanded clone.

size	D	V	J	CDR3	DNA
.	.	TRBV2	TRBJ1-6	CASSATGQYNSPLHF	TGTGCCAGCAGTGCTACCGGACAGTATAATTCACCCCTCCACTTT
few	.	TRBV5-4	TRBJ1-1	CASSATGTEAFF	TGTGCCAGCAGCGCTACAGGGACTGAAGCTTTCTTT
.	TRBD1	TRBV19	TRBJ1-2	CASTLTGEGYTF	TGTGCCAGTACCCTGACAGGGGAGGGCTACACCTTC
few	TRBD2	TRBV10-3	TRBJ2-5	CAISELAGGGETQYF	TGTGCCATCAGTGAGCTAGCGGGAGGCGGGGAGACCCAGTACTTC
.	.	TRBV25-1	TRBJ1-6	CASSEQGGYTPLHF	TGTGCCAGCAGTGAACAAGGGGGGTATACACCCCTCCACTTT
few	.	TRBV10-3	TRBJ1-1	CASSKTPVVTEAFF	TGTGCCAGCAGTAAGACTCCCGTTGTCACTGAAGCTTTCTTT
few	.	TRBV20-1	TRBJ1-5	CSVRSLGYSNQPQHF	TGCAGTGTCAGGAGCTTGGGGTATAGCAATCAGCCCCAGCATTTT
.	.	TRBV7-3	TRBJ2-5	CASGLGYGSQETQYF	TGTGCCAGCGGCTTAGGTTATGGCAGCCAAGAGACCCAGTACTTC
many	.	TRBV29-1	TRBJ2-7	CSVVVGTGLAGEQYF	TGCAGCGTTGTAGTGGGGACCGGCCTAGCTGGCGAGCAGTACTTC
.	.	TRBV6-5	TRBJ1-4	CASSFQGHEKLFF	TGTGCCAGCAGTTTTCAGGGGCATGAAAAACTGTTTTTT
.	.	TRBV25-1	TRBJ2-2	CASSLVGHLNTGELFF	TGTGCCAGCAGCTTAGTCGGGCATCTGAACACCGGGGAGCTGTTTTTT
.	.	TRBV5-4	TRBJ1-4	CASSLAGPDPYEKLFF	TGTGCCAGCAGCTTGGCCGGGCCCGATCCCTATGAAAAACTGTTTTTT
.	.	TRBV7-8	TRBJ1-5	CASSQGGFLGQPQHF	TGTGCCAGCAGCCAAGGAGGGTTCTTGGGGCAGCCCCAGCATTTT
few	.	TRBV6-5	TRBJ2-7	CASSYDGISYEQYF	TGTGCCAGCAGTTACGACGGGATCTCCTACGAGCAGTACTTC